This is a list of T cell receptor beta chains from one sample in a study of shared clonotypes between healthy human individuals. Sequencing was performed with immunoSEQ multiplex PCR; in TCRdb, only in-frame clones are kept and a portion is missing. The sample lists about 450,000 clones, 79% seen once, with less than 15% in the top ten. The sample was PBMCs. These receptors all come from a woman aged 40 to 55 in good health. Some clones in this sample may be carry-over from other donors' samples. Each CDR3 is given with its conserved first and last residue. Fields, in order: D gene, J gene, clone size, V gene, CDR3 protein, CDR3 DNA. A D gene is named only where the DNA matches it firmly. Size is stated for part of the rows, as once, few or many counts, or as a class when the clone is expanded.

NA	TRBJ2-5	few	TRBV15	CATSTMGGNQETQYF	TGTGCCACCAGCACGATGGGCGGAAACCAAGAGACCCAGTACTTC
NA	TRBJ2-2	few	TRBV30	CAWNRDLKDGELFF	TGTGCCTGGAACCGGGACTTGAAGGACGGGGAGCTGTTTTTT
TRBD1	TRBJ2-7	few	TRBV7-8	CASRAGTGTTYEQYF	TGTGCCAGCAGGGCCGGGACAGGGACTACCTACGAGCAGTACTTC
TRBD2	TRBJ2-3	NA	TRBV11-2	CASSFRGRLTDTQYF	TGTGCCAGCAGCTTTCGCGGGAGACTCACAGATACGCAGTATTTT
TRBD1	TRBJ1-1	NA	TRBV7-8	CASSPRQGVRNTEAFF	TGTGCCAGCAGCCCTAGACAGGGGGTGAGGAACACTGAAGCTTTCTTT
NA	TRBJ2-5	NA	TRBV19	CASSMGRGKETQYF	TGTGCCAGTAGTATGGGGCGGGGAAAAGAGACCCAGTACTTC
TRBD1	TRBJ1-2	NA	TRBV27	CASSRDRRDYGYTF	TGTGCCAGCAGTCGGGACAGGCGGGACTATGGCTACACCTTC
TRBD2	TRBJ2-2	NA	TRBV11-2	CASSPRSGGYTGELFF	TGTGCCAGCAGCCCCCGTAGCGGGGGTTACACCGGGGAGCTGTTTTTT
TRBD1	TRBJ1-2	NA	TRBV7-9	CASSLDSGGFYGYTF	TGTGCCAGCAGCTTAGACTCAGGGGGCTTCTATGGCTACACCTTC
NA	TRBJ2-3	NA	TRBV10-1	CASSESNALDTQYF	TGCGCCAGCAGTGAGTCGAATGCCCTAGATACGCAGTATTTT
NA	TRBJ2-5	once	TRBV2	CASSWGRGQETQYF	TGTGCCAGCAGTTGGGGGAGGGGGCAAGAGACCCAGTACTTC
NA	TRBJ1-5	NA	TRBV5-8	CASSLAAGFGQPQHF	TGTGCCAGCAGCTTGGCCGCAGGGTTCGGTCAGCCCCAGCATTTT
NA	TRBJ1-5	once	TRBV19	CASSWGGESNQPQHF	TGTGCCAGTAGTTGGGGGGGAGAGAGCAATCAGCCCCAGCATTTT
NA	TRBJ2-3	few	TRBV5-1	CASSLAMSDTQYF	TGCGCCAGCAGCTTGGCTATGTCCGATACGCAGTATTTT
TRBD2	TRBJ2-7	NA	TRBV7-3	CASSLAGLAGGWYF	TGTGCCAGCAGCTTAGCGGGACTAGCGGGAGGGTGGTACTTC
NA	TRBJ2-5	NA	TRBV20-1	CSPRREETQYF	TGCAGTCCCAGGCGGGAAGAGACCCAGTACTTC
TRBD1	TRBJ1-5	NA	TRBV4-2	CASSRFSGTGDYSNQPQHF	TGTGCCAGCAGCCGCTTTTCCGGGACAGGGGACTATAGCAATCAGCCCCAGCATTTT
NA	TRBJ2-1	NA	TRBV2	CASSSSGSYNEQFF	TGTGCCAGCAGTAGTAGCGGTTCCTACAATGAGCAGTTCTTC
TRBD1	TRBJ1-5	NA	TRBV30	CAWRAFTGVLSNQPQHF	TGTGCCTGGAGAGCGTTCACAGGGGTCCTTAGCAATCAGCCCCAGCATTTT
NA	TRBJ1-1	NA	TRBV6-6	CASSYSSTATEAFF	TGTGCCAGCAGTTACTCGTCGACCGCTACCGAAGCTTTCTTT
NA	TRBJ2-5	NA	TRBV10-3	CAISDPAASQETQYF	TGTGCCATCAGTGATCCCGCGGCCTCACAAGAGACCCAGTACTTC
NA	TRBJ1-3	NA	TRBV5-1	CASSLVRGSGNTIYF	TGCGCCAGCAGCTTGGTACGCGGCTCTGGAAACACCATATATTTT
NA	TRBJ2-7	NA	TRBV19	CASSIGGYEQYF	TGTGCCAGTAGTATAGGGGGCTACGAGCAGTACTTC
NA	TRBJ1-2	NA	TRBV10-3	CAIGGGDYGYTF	TGTGCCATCGGTGGGGGAGACTATGGCTACACCTTC
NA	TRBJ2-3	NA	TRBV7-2	CASSLGPGSDTQYF	TGTGCCAGCAGCTTAGGGCCGGGCTCAGATACGCAGTATTTT
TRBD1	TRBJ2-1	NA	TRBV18	CASSSGQGGEQFF	TGTGCCAGCTCATCAGGACAGGGGGGTGAGCAGTTCTTC
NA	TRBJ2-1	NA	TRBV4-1	CASSQGRASAQPLYNEQFF	TGCGCCAGCAGCCAAGGTCGGGCTAGCGCTCAACCCTTGTACAATGAGCAGTTCTTC
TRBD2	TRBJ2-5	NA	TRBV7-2	CASSHSGGQETQYF	TGTGCCAGCAGCCATAGCGGGGGGCAAGAGACCCAGTACTTC
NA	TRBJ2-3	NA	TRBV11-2	CASSLSATPTQYF	TGTGCCAGCAGCTTAAGTGCTACCCCAACGCAGTATTTT
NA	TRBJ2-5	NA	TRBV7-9	CASSLLAGVETQYF	TGTGCCAGCAGCTTACTGGCAGGCGTAGAGACCCAGTACTTC
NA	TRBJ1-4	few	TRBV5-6	CASSLFSGINEKLFF	TGTGCCAGCAGCTTGTTTTCGGGAATTAATGAAAAACTGTTTTTT
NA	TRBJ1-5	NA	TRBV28	CASRGSLSNQPQHF	TGTGCCAGCAGAGGCAGCCTGAGCAATCAGCCCCAGCATTTT
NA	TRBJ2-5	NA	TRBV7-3	CASSLAPQETQYF	TGTGCCAGCAGTTTAGCCCCCCAAGAGACCCAGTACTTC
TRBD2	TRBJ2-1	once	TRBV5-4	CASSPGGSGTYNEQFF	TGTGCCAGCAGCCCCGGGGGAAGCGGGACCTACAATGAGCAGTTCTTC
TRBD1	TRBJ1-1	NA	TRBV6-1	CASSATGNFGLQAFF	TGTGCCAGCAGTGCGACAGGGAATTTCGGACTGCAAGCTTTCTTT
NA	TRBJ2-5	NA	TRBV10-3	CAISDSSSGMAETQYF	TGTGCCATCAGTGACTCTTCTTCAGGGATGGCAGAGACCCAGTACTTC
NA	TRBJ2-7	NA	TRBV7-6	CASSLGTVYEQYF	TGTGCCAGCAGCTTAGGGACGGTCTACGAGCAGTACTTC
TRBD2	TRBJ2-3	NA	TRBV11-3	CASSPSGGGPDTQYF	TGTGCCAGCAGCCCCTCGGGGGGGGGCCCAGATACGCAGTATTTT
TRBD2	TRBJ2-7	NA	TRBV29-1	CSVEVGGADEQYF	TGCAGCGTTGAAGTCGGGGGGGCGGACGAGCAGTACTTC
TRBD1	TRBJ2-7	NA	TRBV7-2	CASSYPPGQGTYEQYF	TGTGCCAGCAGCTACCCCCCGGGACAGGGAACCTACGAGCAGTACTTC
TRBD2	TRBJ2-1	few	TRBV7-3	CASSLSSGSSYNEQFF	TGTGCCAGCAGCCTCTCTAGCGGCAGCTCCTACAATGAGCAGTTCTTC
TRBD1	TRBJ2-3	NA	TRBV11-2	CASSLGQATSTDTQYF	TGTGCCAGCAGCTTGGGACAGGCGACTAGCACAGATACGCAGTATTTT
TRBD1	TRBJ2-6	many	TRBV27	CASSPGTGLSGANVLTF	TGTGCCAGCAGTCCTGGGACAGGGCTATCTGGGGCCAACGTCCTGACTTTC
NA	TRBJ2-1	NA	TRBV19	CASSAQGGTIYNEQFF	TGTGCCAGTAGTGCGCAGGGGGGGACTATTTACAATGAGCAGTTCTTC
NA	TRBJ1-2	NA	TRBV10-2	CASSESSGDYGYTF	TGCGCCAGCAGTGAGTCGAGTGGCGACTATGGCTACACCTTC
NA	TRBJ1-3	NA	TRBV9	CASSVDRAIGNTIYF	TGTGCCAGCAGCGTAGACAGGGCTATTGGAAACACCATATATTTT